This T cell receptor beta chain was captured in a study of monozygotic twins with inflammatory bowel disease. Whole-study results and caveats: Perhaps reflecting limited power, concordant and discordant twins did not differ in repertoire similarity. Healthy co-twins, by inverse Simpson, had higher TCRbeta diversity than their siblings with IBD.

Researchers used about 3,500 ng of total RNA for each TCR library. UMIs were attached via template switching, each with a 6-nucleotide sample barcode. TCRdb derives one entry per CDR3 protein from the 5' RACE reads, leaving out DNA. In total, the table holds approximately 100,000 distinct CDR3 sequences. In germline, CDR1 is SEHNR, CDR2 FQNEAQ (reference sequence). The CDR3 extends over 15 amino acids. Of note for this clonotype: Its antigen remains unknown.

The chain links TRBV7-9 to TRBJ2-2; TCRdb indicates TRBD1, and absent DNA this call remains unverified. Sequencing was carried out using blood. The origin of this receptor is a human donor with ulcerative colitis or Crohn's disease, or a healthy co-twin of an affected twin (not recorded which). The CDR3 reads CASSLLGTGTGELFF.